The clone carrying this T cell receptor beta chain was recorded a few times. The data were taken from a study of blood T cell repertoires in COVID-19. Background on the study: The analysed material was cDNA or gDNA that came from T cells, B-cell-depleted T cells, or PBMCs.

Assay used: immunoSEQ multiplex PCR; TCRdb lists only in-frame clones, some missing. The sample has tens of thousands of clones, approximately 85% seen once. In germline, CDR1 is MNHEY, CDR2 SVGAGI. The V and J ends lost 0 bases and 4 bases respectively, with 12 bases between them. The CDR3 spans 15 residues. The chain links TRBV6-5 to TRBJ1-2; D call uncertain. Sequenced: peripheral blood. This TCR was recovered from a man older than 75 with acute or convalescent COVID-19. The CDR3 spells CASSYSINSRYGYTF. The DNA for the CDR3 is TGTGCCAGCAGTTACTCGATAAACAGCCGCTATGGCTACACCTTC.